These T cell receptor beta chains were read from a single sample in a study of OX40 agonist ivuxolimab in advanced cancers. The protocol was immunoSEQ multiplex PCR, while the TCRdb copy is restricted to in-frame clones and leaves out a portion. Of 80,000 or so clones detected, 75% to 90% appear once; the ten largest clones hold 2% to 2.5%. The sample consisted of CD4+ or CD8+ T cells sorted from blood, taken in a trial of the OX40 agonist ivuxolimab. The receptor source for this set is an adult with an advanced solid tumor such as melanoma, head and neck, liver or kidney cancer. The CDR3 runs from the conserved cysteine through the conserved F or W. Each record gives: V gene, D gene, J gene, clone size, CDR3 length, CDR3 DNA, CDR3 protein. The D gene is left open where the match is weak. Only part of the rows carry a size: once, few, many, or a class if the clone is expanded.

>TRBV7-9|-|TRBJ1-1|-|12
TGTGCCAGCAGCTTAAGGGGGTATGAAGCTTTCTTT
CASSLRGYEAFF
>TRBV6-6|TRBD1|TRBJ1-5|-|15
TGTGCCAGCAGTTATCAAGGACAGGGCCATCAGCCCCAGCATTTT
CASSYQGQGHQPQHF
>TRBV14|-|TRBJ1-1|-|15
TGTGCCAGCAGCCACCCGGGACAAATGAACACTGAAGCTTTCTTT
CASSHPGQMNTEAFF
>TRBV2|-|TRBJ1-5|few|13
TGTGCCAGCGTTGGGGGGATCAATCAGCCCCAGCATTTT
CASVGGINQPQHF
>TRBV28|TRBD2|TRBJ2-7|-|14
TGTGCCACGGAAGCGGGGGGATCCTCCTACGAGCAGTACTTC
CATEAGGSSYEQYF
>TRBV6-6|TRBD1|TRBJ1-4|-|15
TGTGCCAGCAGTTACGCAGGACAGGGTAATGAAAAACTGTTTTTT
CASSYAGQGNEKLFF
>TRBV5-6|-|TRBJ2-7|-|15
TGTGCCAGCAGCTTGATTCTTCATAGTATGGGCGAGCAGTACTTC
CASSLILHSMGEQYF
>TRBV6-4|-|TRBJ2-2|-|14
TGTGCCAGCAACCCGGGAGCCAACACCGGGGAGCTGTTTTTT
CASNPGANTGELFF
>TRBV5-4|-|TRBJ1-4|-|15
TGTGCCAGCAGCTTGGCCGCAGGAGAGGCTGAAAAACTGTTTTTT
CASSLAAGEAEKLFF
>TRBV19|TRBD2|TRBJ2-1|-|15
TGTGCCAGTAGTCCGGGACTAGCGGGCTACAATGAGCAGTTCTTC
CASSPGLAGYNEQFF
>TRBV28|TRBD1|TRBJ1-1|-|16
TGTGCCAGCAGTTCGCTTTACAGGGGGCAAAGGACTGAAGCTTTCTTT
CASSSLYRGQRTEAFF
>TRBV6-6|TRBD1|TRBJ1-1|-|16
TGTGCCAGCAGTAAAAGGACAGGTCCCGGGAACACTGAAGCTTTCTTT
CASSKRTGPGNTEAFF
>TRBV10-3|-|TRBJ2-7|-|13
TGTGCCATCAGTGAGTCATCAGGGAACGAGCAGTACTTC
CAISESSGNEQYF
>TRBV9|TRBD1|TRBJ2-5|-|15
TGTGCCAGCAGCTTGGGACAGGGGCGGCAAGAGACCCAGTACTTC
CASSLGQGRQETQYF
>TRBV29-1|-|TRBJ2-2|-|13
TGCAGCGTTGACAGGGGGAACACCGGGGAGCTGTTTTTT
CSVDRGNTGELFF
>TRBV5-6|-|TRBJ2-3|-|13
TGTGCCAGCAGCGGATACAGCACAGATACGCAGTATTTT
CASSGYSTDTQYF
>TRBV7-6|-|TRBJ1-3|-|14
TGTGCCAGCGCCCAGGCGGGGACTGGAAACACCATATATTTT
CASAQAGTGNTIYF
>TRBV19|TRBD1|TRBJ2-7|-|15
TGTGCCAGTAGTATACGAGGGGACAGTTCCTACGAGCAGTACTTC
CASSIRGDSSYEQYF
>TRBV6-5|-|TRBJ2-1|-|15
TGTGCCAGCAGATCCACTGGGAGCTCCTACAATGAGCAGTTCTTC
CASRSTGSSYNEQFF
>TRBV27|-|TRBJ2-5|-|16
TGTGCCAGCAGTCACCGACCAGGGAGGTACCAAGAGACCCAGTACTTC
CASSHRPGRYQETQYF
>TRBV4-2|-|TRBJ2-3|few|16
TGTGCCAGCAGCCAAGAAGTCCCGGGGGCGCCCAGGACGCAGTATTTT
CASSQEVPGAPRTQYF
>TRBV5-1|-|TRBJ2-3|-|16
TGCGCCAGCAGATTATCCGGCACGACGGCGGGGGATACGCAGTATTTT
CASRLSGTTAGDTQYF
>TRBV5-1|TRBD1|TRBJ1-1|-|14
TGCGCCAGCAGCTCTCAGGGGGGGAACACTGAAGCTTTCTTT
CASSSQGGNTEAFF
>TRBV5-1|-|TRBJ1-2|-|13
TGCGCCAGCAGCTTGGGGGGCTCTACTGGCTACACCTTC
CASSLGGSTGYTF
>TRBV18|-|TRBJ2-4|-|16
TGTGCCAGCTCACCTTTTGACAGCTACGTTAAAAACATTCAGTACTTC
CASSPFDSYVKNIQYF
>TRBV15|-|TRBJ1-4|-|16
TGTGCCACCACTCTAGGGGGTTTTGTGTTGGATGAAAAACTGTTTTTT
CATTLGGFVLDEKLFF
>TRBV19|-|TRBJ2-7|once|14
TGTGCCAGTAGTACATTGGGTGGCTCCTACGAGCAGTACTTC
CASSTLGGSYEQYF
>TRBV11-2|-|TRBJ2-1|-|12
TGTGCCAGCAGCCAGGCCCAGGGGGGGCAGTTCTTC
CASSQAQGGQFF